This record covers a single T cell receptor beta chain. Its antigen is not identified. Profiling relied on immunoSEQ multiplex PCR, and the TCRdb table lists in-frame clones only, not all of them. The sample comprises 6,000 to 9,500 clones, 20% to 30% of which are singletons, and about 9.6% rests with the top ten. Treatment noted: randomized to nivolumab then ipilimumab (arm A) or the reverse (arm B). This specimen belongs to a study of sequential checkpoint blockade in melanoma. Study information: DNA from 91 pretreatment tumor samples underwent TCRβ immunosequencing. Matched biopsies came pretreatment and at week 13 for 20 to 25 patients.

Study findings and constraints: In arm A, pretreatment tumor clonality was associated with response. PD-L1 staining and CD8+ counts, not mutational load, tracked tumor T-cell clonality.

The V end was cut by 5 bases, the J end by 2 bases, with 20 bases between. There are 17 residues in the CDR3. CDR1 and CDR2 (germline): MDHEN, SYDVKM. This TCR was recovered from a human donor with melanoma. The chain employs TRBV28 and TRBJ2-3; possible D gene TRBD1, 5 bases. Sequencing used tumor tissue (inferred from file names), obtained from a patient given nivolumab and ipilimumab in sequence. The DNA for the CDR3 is TGTGCCAGCAGTCTCGCTGGTAGGCGACAGTCCACAGATACGCAGTATTTT. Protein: CASSLAGRRQSTDTQYF.